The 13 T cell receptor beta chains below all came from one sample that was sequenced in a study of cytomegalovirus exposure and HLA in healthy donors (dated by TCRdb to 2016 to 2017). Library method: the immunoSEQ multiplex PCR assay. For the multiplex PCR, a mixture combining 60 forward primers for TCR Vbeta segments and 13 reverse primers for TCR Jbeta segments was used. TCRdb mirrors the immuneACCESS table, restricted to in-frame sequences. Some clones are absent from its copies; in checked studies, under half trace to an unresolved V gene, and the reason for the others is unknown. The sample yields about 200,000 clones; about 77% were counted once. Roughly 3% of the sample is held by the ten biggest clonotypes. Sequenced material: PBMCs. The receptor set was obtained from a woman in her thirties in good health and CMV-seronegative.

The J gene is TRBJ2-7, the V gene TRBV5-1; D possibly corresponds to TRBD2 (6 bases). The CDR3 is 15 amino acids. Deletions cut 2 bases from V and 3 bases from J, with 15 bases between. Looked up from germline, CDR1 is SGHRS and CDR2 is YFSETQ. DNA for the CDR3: TGCGCCAGCAGCTTTGGGACGGGAGTAAGCTACGAGCAGTACTTC. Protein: CASSFGTGVSYEQYF. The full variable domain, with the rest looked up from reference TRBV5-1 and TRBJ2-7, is KAGVTQTPRYLIKTRGQQVTLSCSPISGHRSVSWYQQTPGQGLQFLFEYFSETQRNKGNFPGRFSGRQFSNSRSEMNVSTLELGDSALYLCASSFGTGVSYEQYFGPGTRLTVT.

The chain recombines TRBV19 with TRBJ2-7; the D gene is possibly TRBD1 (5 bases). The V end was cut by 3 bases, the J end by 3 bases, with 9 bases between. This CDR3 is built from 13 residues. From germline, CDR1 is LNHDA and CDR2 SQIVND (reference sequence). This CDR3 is CASSIGHGYEQYF. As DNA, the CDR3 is TGTGCCAGTAGTATCGGACACGGCTACGAGCAGTACTTC.

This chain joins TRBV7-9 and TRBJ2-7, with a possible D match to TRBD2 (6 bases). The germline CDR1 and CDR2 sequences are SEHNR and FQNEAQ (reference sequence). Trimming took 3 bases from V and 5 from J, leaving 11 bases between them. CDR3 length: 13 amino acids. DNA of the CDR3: TGTGCCAGCAGCTTGGGTTGGGGGGACGAGCAGTACTTC. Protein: CASSLGWGDEQYF.

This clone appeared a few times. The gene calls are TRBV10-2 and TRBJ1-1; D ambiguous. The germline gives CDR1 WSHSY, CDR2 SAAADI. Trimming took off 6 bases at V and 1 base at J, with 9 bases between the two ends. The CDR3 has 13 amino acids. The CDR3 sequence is CASSLGRNTEAFF. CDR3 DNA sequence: TGCGCCAGCAGCCTTGGGCGGAACACTGAAGCTTTCTTT.

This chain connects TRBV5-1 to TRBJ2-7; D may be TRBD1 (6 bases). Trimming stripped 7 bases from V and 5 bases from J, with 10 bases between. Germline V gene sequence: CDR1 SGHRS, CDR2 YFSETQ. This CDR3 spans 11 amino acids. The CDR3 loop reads CASRQVDEQYF. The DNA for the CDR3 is TGCGCCAGCCGACAGGTAGACGAGCAGTACTTC. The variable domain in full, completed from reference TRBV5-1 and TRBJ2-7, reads KAGVTQTPRYLIKTRGQQVTLSCSPISGHRSVSWYQQTPGQGLQFLFEYFSETQRNKGNFPGRFSGRQFSNSRSEMNVSTLELGDSALYLCASRQVDEQYFGPGTRLTVT.

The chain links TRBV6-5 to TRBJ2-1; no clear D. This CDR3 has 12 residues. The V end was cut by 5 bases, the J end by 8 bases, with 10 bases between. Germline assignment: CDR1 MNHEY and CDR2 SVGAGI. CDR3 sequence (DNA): TGTGCCAGCAGTCGAGATTTCGATGAGCAGTTCTTC. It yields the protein CASSRDFDEQFF.

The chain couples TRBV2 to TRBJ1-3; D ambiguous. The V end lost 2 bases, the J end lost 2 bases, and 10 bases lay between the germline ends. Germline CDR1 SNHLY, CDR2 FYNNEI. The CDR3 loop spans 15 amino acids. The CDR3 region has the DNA TGTGCCAGCAGTGAACGAGGGTTCGCTGGAAACACCATATATTTT. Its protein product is CASSERGFAGNTIYF.

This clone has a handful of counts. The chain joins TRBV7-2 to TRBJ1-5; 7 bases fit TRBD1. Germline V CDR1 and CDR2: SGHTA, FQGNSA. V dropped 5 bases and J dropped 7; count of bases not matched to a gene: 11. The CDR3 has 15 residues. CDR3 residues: CASSLTRQGEQPQHF. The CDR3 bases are TGTGCCAGCAGCCTAACAAGACAGGGTGAACAGCCCCAGCATTTT.

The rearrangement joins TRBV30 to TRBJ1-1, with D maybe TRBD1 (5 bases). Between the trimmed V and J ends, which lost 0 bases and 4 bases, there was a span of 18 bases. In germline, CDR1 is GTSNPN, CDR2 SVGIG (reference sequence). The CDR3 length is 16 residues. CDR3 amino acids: CAWSVRGAANPTEAFF. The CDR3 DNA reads TGTGCCTGGAGTGTACGTGGGGCGGCCAACCCCACTGAAGCTTTCTTT.

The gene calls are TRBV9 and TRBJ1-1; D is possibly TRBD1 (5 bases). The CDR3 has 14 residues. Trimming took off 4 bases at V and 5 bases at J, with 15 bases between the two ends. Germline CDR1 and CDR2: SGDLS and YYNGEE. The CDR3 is CASSSRGRGTEAFF. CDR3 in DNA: TGTGCCAGCAGCTCCCGGGGTCGGGGGACTGAAGCTTTCTTT.

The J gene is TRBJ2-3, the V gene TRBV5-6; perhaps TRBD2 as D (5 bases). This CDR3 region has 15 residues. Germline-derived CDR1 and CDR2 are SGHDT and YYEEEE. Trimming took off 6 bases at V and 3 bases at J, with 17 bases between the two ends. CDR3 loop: CASIGKGQPTDTQYF. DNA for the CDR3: TGTGCCAGCATCGGGAAGGGTCAGCCAACAGATACGCAGTATTTT.

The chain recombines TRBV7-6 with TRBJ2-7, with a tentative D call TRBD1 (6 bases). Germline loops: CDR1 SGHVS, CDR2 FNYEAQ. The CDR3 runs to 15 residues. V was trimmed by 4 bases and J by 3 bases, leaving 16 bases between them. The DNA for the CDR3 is TGTGCCAGCAGCTCAAACGTAGGACAGAACTACGAGCAGTACTTC. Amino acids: CASSSNVGQNYEQYF.

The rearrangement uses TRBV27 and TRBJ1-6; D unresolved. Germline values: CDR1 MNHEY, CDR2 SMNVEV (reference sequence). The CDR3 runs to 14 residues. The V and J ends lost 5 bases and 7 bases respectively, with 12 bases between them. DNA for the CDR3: TGTGCCAGCAGTGTTACCAACTGGAATTCACCCCTCCACTTT. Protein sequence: CASSVTNWNSPLHF.